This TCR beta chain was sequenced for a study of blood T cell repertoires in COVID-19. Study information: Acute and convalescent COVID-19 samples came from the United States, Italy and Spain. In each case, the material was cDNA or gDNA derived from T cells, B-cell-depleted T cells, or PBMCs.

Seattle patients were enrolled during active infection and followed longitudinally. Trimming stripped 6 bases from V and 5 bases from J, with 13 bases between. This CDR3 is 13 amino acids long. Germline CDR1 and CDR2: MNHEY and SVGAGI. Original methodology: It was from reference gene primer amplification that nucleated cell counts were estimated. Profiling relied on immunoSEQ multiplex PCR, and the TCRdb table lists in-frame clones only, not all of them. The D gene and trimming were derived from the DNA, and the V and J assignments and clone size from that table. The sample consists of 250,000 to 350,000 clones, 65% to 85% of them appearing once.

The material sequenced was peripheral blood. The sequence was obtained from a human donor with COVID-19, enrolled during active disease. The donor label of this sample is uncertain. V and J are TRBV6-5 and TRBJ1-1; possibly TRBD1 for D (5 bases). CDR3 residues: CASSGLGGTEAFF. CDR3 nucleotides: TGTGCCAGCAGCGGATTGGGGGGAACTGAAGCTTTCTTT.